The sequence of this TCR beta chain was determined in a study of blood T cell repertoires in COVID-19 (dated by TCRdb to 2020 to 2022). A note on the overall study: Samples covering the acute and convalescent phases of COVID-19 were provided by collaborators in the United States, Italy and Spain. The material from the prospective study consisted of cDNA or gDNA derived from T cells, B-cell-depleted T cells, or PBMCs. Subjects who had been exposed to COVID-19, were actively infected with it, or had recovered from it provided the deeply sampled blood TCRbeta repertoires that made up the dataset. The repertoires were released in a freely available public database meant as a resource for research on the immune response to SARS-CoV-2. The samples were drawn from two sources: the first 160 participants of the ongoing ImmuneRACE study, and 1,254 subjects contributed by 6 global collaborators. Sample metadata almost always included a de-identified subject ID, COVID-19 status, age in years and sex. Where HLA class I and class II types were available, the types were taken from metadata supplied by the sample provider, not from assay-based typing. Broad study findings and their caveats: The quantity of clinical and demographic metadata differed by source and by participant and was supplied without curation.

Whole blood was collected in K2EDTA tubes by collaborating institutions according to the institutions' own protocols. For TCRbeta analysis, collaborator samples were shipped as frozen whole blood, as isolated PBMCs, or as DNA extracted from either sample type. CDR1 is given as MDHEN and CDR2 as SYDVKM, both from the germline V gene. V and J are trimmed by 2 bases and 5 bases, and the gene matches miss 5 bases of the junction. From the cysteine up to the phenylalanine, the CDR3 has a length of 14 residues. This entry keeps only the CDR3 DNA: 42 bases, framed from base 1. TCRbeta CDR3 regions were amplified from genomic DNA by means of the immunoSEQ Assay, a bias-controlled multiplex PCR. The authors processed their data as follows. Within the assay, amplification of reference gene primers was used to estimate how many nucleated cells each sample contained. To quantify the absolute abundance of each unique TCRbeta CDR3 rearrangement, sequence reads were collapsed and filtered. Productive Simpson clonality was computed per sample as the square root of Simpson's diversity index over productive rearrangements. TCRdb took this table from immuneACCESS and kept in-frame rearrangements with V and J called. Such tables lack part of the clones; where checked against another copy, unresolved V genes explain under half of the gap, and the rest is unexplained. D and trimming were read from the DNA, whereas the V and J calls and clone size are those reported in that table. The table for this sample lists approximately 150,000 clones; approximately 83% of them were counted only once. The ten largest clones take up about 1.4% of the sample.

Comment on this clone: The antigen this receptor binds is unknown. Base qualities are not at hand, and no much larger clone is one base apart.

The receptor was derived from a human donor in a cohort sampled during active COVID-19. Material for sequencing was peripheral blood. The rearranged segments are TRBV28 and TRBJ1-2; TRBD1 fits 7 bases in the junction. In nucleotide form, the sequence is TGTGCCAGCAGTTTAAGGGACAGCGGATATGGCTACACCTTC. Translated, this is CASSLRDSGYGYTF.